A selection of T cell receptor beta chains follows, all from one sample in a study of shared clonotypes between healthy human individuals. The repertoire was sequenced with immunoSEQ multiplex PCR; TCRdb's copy has only in-frame clones and lacks some. The sample includes over 850,000 clones, roughly 74% seen only once; the top ten take roughly 0.57%. Sequencing input: memory CD4+ T cells from PBMCs. These TCRs come from a man between 18 and 29 years old in good health. Some clones in this sample may be carry-over from other donors' samples. CDR3s include the opening cysteine and the closing phenylalanine or tryptophan. A D gene is named only where the DNA matches it firmly. A row's size may be missing; if present it is once, few, many or a size class.

V	D	length	J	size	CDR3	DNA
TRBV7-9	TRBD1	15	TRBJ2-3	.	CASSSRTGRADTQYF	TGTGCCAGCAGCTCGAGGACAGGGCGGGCAGATACGCAGTATTTT
TRBV18	TRBD2	16	TRBJ2-1	once	CASSPGLAGANNEQFF	TGTGCCAGCTCACCCGGACTAGCGGGAGCTAACAATGAGCAGTTCTTC
TRBV5-1	.	16	TRBJ1-3	.	CASSLEARNSGNTIYF	TGCGCCAGCAGCTTGGAGGCGCGGAACTCTGGAAACACCATATATTTT
TRBV9	TRBD2	17	TRBJ2-3	.	CASSVGASGSFADTQYF	TGTGCCAGCAGCGTAGGGGCTAGCGGGAGCTTCGCAGATACGCAGTATTTT
TRBV2	.	14	TRBJ2-5	many	CASSDSHQGETQYF	TGTGCCAGCAGTGATTCGCACCAAGGAGAGACCCAGTACTTC
TRBV2	TRBD1	15	TRBJ2-3	.	CASSVGTGTSDTQYF	TGTGCCAGCAGTGTTGGGACAGGGACTTCAGATACGCAGTATTTT
TRBV29-1	TRBD1	14	TRBJ1-2	.	CSVTGTGSNYGYTF	TGCAGCGTTACAGGGACAGGGTCTAACTATGGCTACACCTTC
TRBV10-3	TRBD1	17	TRBJ2-2	few	CAISESLGQVYTGELFF	TGTGCCATCAGTGAGTCACTGGGACAGGTGTACACCGGGGAGCTGTTTTTT
TRBV2	.	14	TRBJ1-3	.	CASRATDSGNTIYF	TGTGCCAGCAGGGCAACGGACTCTGGAAACACCATATATTTT
TRBV29-1	TRBD1	13	TRBJ2-7	.	CSVVSTDRAEQYF	TGCAGCGTTGTTTCGACCGACAGGGCCGAGCAGTACTTC
TRBV5-1	.	13	TRBJ1-1	.	CASSQDPNTEAFF	TGCGCCAGCAGCCAGGACCCGAACACTGAAGCTTTCTTT
TRBV5-8	TRBD1	15	TRBJ1-4	.	CASSFGTGKGEKLFF	TGTGCCAGCAGCTTTGGGACAGGGAAGGGCGAAAAACTGTTTTTT
TRBV29-1	.	11	TRBJ1-1	.	CSVDNSGEAFF	TGCAGCGTTGACAACAGCGGTGAAGCTTTCTTT
TRBV5-1	TRBD2	19	TRBJ2-1	many	CASSLGPSGRALVRDEQFF	TGCGCCAGCAGCTTGGGGCCTAGCGGGAGGGCCCTCGTTCGGGATGAGCAGTTCTTC
TRBV9	.	16	TRBJ2-3	.	CASSVDQGFSTDTQYF	TGTGCCAGCAGCGTAGATCAGGGTTTTAGCACAGATACGCAGTATTTT
TRBV19	TRBD1	15	TRBJ1-5	.	CASSWDRGSNQPQHF	TGTGCCAGTAGTTGGGACAGGGGAAGCAATCAGCCCCAGCATTTT
TRBV5-1	.	14	TRBJ2-5	.	CASSSIQGSETQYF	TGCGCCAGCAGCTCAATACAAGGCTCTGAGACCCAGTACTTC
TRBV6-1	.	13	TRBJ1-5	.	CASNIWTNQPQHF	TGTGCCAGCAATATTTGGACCAATCAGCCCCAGCATTTT
TRBV28	TRBD1	13	TRBJ2-2	.	CASRGQGTGELFF	TGTGCCAGCAGGGGACAGGGGACCGGGGAGCTGTTTTTT
TRBV19	TRBD1	15	TRBJ2-7	.	CASSARDRGIYEQYF	TGTGCCAGTAGTGCCCGGGACAGGGGGATTTACGAGCAGTACTTC
TRBV10-3	.	14	TRBJ2-1	.	CAADVFFSYNEQFF	TGTGCCGCCGACGTATTTTTCTCCTACAATGAGCAGTTCTTC
TRBV5-1	TRBD2	16	TRBJ2-1	few	CATSLVSGTSYNEQFF	TGCGCCACCAGCCTAGTTAGCGGGACTTCTTACAATGAGCAGTTCTTC
TRBV28	TRBD1	15	TRBJ2-1	.	CASSKTGAAYNEQFF	TGTGCCAGCAGTAAGACAGGGGCAGCCTACAATGAGCAGTTCTTC
TRBV5-5	.	13	TRBJ1-2	.	CASSRQEYYGYTF	TGTGCCAGCAGCCGACAGGAGTACTATGGCTACACCTTC
TRBV5-6	TRBD2	17	TRBJ2-7	.	CASSLVSLAGASGEQYF	TGTGCCAGCAGCTTGGTATCCCTAGCGGGAGCTTCGGGCGAGCAGTACTTC
TRBV6-1	.	14	TRBJ2-2	few	CASEAGWNTGELFF	TGTGCCAGCGAGGCGGGATGGAACACCGGGGAGCTGTTTTTT
TRBV28	TRBD1	15	TRBJ2-1	.	CASSNALDRVNEQFF	TGTGCCAGCAGTAACGCCCTGGACAGGGTAAATGAGCAGTTCTTC
TRBV27	.	14	TRBJ1-1	.	CASTRDPGYTEAFF	TGTGCCAGCACCCGGGACCCAGGGTACACTGAAGCTTTCTTT
TRBV7-2	TRBD1	16	TRBJ2-7	.	CASSLDLRTGVYEQYF	TGTGCCAGCAGCCTCGACCTCCGGACAGGGGTGTACGAGCAGTACTTC
TRBV30	.	13	TRBJ1-3	.	CAWSVLNGNTIYF	TGTGCCTGGAGTGTACTGAATGGAAACACCATATATTTT
TRBV28	TRBD1	18	TRBJ2-3	.	CASSLLPGQGTSGDTQYF	TGTGCCAGCAGTTTGCTACCGGGACAGGGGACTTCGGGAGATACGCAGTATTTT
TRBV9	TRBD2	18	TRBJ2-1	.	CASSLKGTSGRPYNEQFF	TGTGCCAGCAGCTTAAAAGGGACCAGCGGGAGGCCCTACAATGAGCAGTTCTTC
TRBV7-7	TRBD1	13	TRBJ1-2	.	CASSRTGPMGYTF	TGTGCCAGCAGCCGGACAGGTCCCATGGGCTACACCTTC
TRBV13	.	16	TRBJ2-3	.	CASSLRRTLGTDTQYF	TGTGCCAGCAGCTTAAGACGGACTCTAGGCACAGATACGCAGTATTTT
TRBV7-2	.	16	TRBJ1-5	.	CASSFGEWGMGQPQHF	TGTGCCAGCAGCTTTGGGGAGTGGGGTATGGGTCAGCCCCAGCATTTT
TRBV7-2	TRBD1	15	TRBJ2-3	once	CASSPTGQGGDTQYF	TGTGCCAGCAGCCCGACGGGACAGGGGGGAGATACGCAGTATTTT
TRBV10-3	.	16	TRBJ1-2	.	CAISRQSPRGGYGYTF	TGTGCCATCTCCAGGCAGTCTCCTCGGGGGGGCTATGGCTACACCTTC
TRBV28	TRBD1	17	TRBJ1-5	.	CASSYRGRGLGNQPQHF	TGTGCCAGCAGTTACAGGGGGCGCGGATTAGGCAATCAGCCCCAGCATTTT